This is a list of T cell receptor beta chains from one sample in a study of blood T cell repertoires in COVID-19. Profiled with immunoSEQ multiplex PCR; TCRdb holds only in-frame clones, not every one. The profile shows about 88,000 clones, 88% of them singletons. The sample comprised peripheral blood. Receptor source: a woman at least 80 years old with acute or convalescent COVID-19. Both conserved end residues are part of each CDR3. D genes are given only for firm matches. Clone size appears in some rows only: once, few, many, or a class for an expanded clone.

D gene,J gene,V gene,clone size,CDR3 DNA,CDR3 protein
.,TRBJ1-3,TRBV5-1,.,TGCGCCAGCAGCTATTCCGACAGCCTCTCTGGAAACACCATATATTTT,CASSYSDSLSGNTIYF
TRBD1,TRBJ2-1,TRBV5-5,once,TGTGCCAGCAGCACCGGGACAGGGTACAATGAGCAGTTCTTC,CASSTGTGYNEQFF
TRBD1,TRBJ1-4,TRBV25-1,.,TGTGCCAGCAGTGAGTACAGGGGGGGTAATGAAAAACTGTTTTTT,CASSEYRGGNEKLFF
TRBD1,TRBJ1-2,TRBV4-1,once,TGCGCCAGCAGCCAGACACTAAGGGACAGTACTTATGGCTACACCTTC,CASSQTLRDSTYGYTF
.,TRBJ2-1,TRBV5-1,.,TGCGCCAGCAGCTCCGACAGGACTTTCAATGAGCAGTTCTTC,CASSSDRTFNEQFF
.,TRBJ1-5,TRBV28,.,TGTGCCAGCAGGCTAGGGGGGGACCTCAAGGGTCAGCCCCAGCATTTT,CASRLGGDLKGQPQHF
TRBD2,TRBJ2-1,TRBV7-3,.,TGTGCCAGCAGCCCTGGGACTAGCGGGGCCAATGAGCAGTTCTTC,CASSPGTSGANEQFF
TRBD1,TRBJ2-7,TRBV6-2/TRBV6-3,.,TGTGCCAGCAGCGAACAGGGGTTATACGAGCAGTACTTC,CASSEQGLYEQYF
.,TRBJ1-2,TRBV6-5,.,TGTGCCAGCAGCCTGGCCAGAGCGGAGAACTATGGCTACACCTTC,CASSLARAENYGYTF
TRBD1,TRBJ1-3,TRBV4-3,.,TGCGCCAGCAGCCAACGGCGGGGGACAGGGTTATATTTT,CASSQRRGTGLYF
.,TRBJ2-2,TRBV16,.,TGTGCCAGCAGCCAATCACAGGGCACCGGGGAGCTGTTTTTT,CASSQSQGTGELFF